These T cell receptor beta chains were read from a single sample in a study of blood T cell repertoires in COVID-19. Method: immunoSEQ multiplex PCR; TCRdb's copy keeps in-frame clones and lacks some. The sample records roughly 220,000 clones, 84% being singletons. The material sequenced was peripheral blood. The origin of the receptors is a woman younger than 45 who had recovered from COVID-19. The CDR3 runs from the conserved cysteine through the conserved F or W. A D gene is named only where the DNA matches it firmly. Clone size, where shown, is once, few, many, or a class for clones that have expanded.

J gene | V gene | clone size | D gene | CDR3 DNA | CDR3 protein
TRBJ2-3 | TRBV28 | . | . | TGTGCCAGCAGGGACTTACTAAGGGTAGATAGCACAGATACGCAGTATTTT | CASRDLLRVDSTDTQYF
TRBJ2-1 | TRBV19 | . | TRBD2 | TGTGCCAGTAGTAGTGCGGGGGGTGGTTACAATGAGCAGTTCTTC | CASSSAGGGYNEQFF
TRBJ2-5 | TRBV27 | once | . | TGTGCCAGCAGTTTTCGGGACCAGGGGGAGACCCAGTACTTC | CASSFRDQGETQYF
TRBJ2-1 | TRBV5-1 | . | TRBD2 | TGCGCCAGCAGCTCGGTGCCCGGGACTAGCGGGAGTCTTGGGCAGTTCTTC | CASSSVPGTSGSLGQFF
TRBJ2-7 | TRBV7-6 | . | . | TGTGCCAGCAGCCGTGAGCGGCTACCCTACGAGCAGTACTTC | CASSRERLPYEQYF
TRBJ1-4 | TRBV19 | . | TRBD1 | TGTGCCAGTAGTAGTACCGGGACAGCTTATGAAAAACTGTTTTTT | CASSSTGTAYEKLFF
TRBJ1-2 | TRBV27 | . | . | TGTGCCAGCACCTCCCAGGGGTACGGCTACACCTTC | CASTSQGYGYTF
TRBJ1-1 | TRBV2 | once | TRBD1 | TGTGCCAGCAGTGGGGACAGGTCTTACACTGAAGCTTTCTTT | CASSGDRSYTEAFF
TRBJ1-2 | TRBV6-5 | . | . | TGTGCCAGCATCGCGGGGGCCTATGGCTACACCTTC | CASIAGAYGYTF
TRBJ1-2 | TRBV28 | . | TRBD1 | TGTGCCAGCAGTTCCGAACCGGGACAGGGGACTTATGGCTACACCTTC | CASSSEPGQGTYGYTF
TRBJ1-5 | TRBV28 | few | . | TGTGCCAGCAGTTTAGCGGGTAGCAATCAGCCCCAGCATTTT | CASSLAGSNQPQHF
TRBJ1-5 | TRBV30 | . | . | TGTGCCTGGAGTGTACCGGGGGTCCAGAACAATCAGCCCCAGCATTTT | CAWSVPGVQNNQPQHF